The 13 T cell receptor beta chains presented below share a single source sample, sequenced in a study of T cells in Graves' hyperthyroidism and ophthalmopathy. Amplified TCR beta CDR3 regions came from RNA transcripts. Primed by the HTBI set, a first-round RT-PCR was run on the TCR CDR3. TCRdb called the multiplex PCR reads again in MiXCR, with one record for every CDR3 protein. This table has 380,000 or so distinct CDR3 sequences, less than 15% appearing once. The source material was blood. The receptors stem from a man aged 25 to 40 with Graves' hyperthyroidism that later progressed to Graves' ophthalmopathy.

This clonotype appeared a few times. The chain is built from TRBV20-1 and TRBJ2-7; maybe TRBD2 (5 bases). The germline V gene has CDR1 DFQATT and CDR2 SNEGSKA (reference sequence). Between the trimmed V and J ends, which lost 6 bases and 1 base, there was a span of 10 bases. This CDR3 spans 12 amino acids. The CDR3 region has the DNA TGCAGTGCGGGAGACGGTTCCTACGAGCAGTACTTC. Protein sequence: CSAGDGSYEQYF.

Comments on this clonotype: The final CDR3 position lacks the conserved phenylalanine or tryptophan, pointing to a likely read error. This sequence joins TRBV6-1 and TRBJ2-6, with TRBD2 as a possible D gene (6 bases). Looked up from germline, CDR1 is MNHNS and CDR2 is SASEGT. V dropped 9 bases and J dropped 3 bases, with 12 bases sitting between them. The CDR3 spans 14 residues. CDR3 sequence: CASSGGGGANVLTL. CDR3 DNA: TGTGCCAGTTCTGGGGGAGGTGGGGCCAACGTCCTGACTCTC.

The table lists this clonotype with many counts. The chain has TRBV12-3 or TRBV12-4 and TRBJ1-2; a weak D match, TRBD1 (5 bases). V lost 5 bases, J lost 2 bases, and 12 bases lay in between. This CDR3 spans 14 amino acids. CDR3 residues: CASSTTGDNYGYTF. DNA of the CDR3: TGTGCCAGCAGTACCACCGGGGACAACTATGGCTACACCTTC.

This clonotype was picked up many times. The chain uses TRBV19 and TRBJ1-1; perhaps TRBD1 as D (5 bases). The germline V gene encodes CDR1 LNHDA and CDR2 SQIVND (reference sequence). Deletions cut 5 bases from V and 4 bases from J, with 14 bases between. The CDR3 covers 14 residues. CDR3 amino acids: CASSDRAQGTEAFF. In DNA, the CDR3 is TGTGCCAGTAGTGACCGGGCTCAGGGCACTGAAGCTTTCTTT.

This clonotype was found many times. The V and J genes are TRBV6-1 and TRBJ1-2, with D possibly TRBD1 on 6 matching bases. The CDR3 consists of 14 residues. Per the germline V gene, CDR1 is MNHNS and CDR2 is SASEGT. Trimming took off 3 bases at V and 2 bases at J, with 10 bases between the two ends. CDR3 in DNA: TGTGCCAGCAGTGACAGGGGAGGAAACTATGGCTACACCTTC. Amino acid sequence: CASSDRGGNYGYTF.

The rearrangement joins TRBV6-1 to TRBJ2-3, with TRBD2 matching over 8 bases. The germline V gene has CDR1 MNHNS and CDR2 SASEGT. The CDR3 has 14 residues. J lost 7 bases, V lost 4 bases, and 7 bases had no gene match. CDR3: CASSAVAGHHTQYF. The CDR3, as DNA: TGTGCCAGCAGTGCGGTAGCGGGGCACCATACGCAGTATTTT.

The chain has TRBV12-3 or TRBV12-4 and TRBJ2-1; 12 bases are shared with TRBD2. Trimming at V came to 1 base and at J to 6 bases, leaving 4 bases not matched to a gene. CDR3 size: 16 residues. The CDR3 DNA reads TGTGCCAGCAGTTTAGACGGACTAGCGGGGACCAATGAGCAGTTCTTC. It is translated as CASSLDGLAGTNEQFF.

This clonotype came up a few times. The chain recombines TRBV3-1 with TRBJ1-6; D ambiguous. The CDR3 is made up of 14 amino acids. Germline V gene lookup returns CDR1 LGHDT and CDR2 YNNKEL (reference sequence). V lost 1 base and J 11 bases, leaving 12 bases between the germline ends. The CDR3 DNA follows: TGTGCCAGCAGCCAAGTAAGTCCGCGTACACCCCTCCACTTT. This encodes CASSQVSPRTPLHF. Full variable domain (remainder filled in from reference TRBV3-1 and TRBJ1-6): DTAVSQTPKYLVTQMGNDKSIKCEQNLGHDTMYWYKQDSKKFLKIMFSYNNKELIINETVPNRFSPKSPDKAHLNLHINSLELGDSAVYFCASSQVSPRTPLHFGNGTRLTVT.

At least ten counts were recorded for this clonotype. This chain connects TRBV2 to TRBJ1-2; maybe TRBD1 (6 bases). The CDR3 has 14 amino acids. Germline lookup yields CDR1 SNHLY and CDR2 FYNNEI. Trimming took 7 bases from V and 4 from J, leaving 16 bases between them. The CDR3 coding sequence is TGTGCCAGCAAACAGGGATCTGCGAGCTATGGCTACACCTTC. Translating it yields CASKQGSASYGYTF.

This clonotype has a count of ten or more. This chain uses TRBV11-2 with TRBJ2-7, with D perhaps matching TRBD1 or TRBD2 (5 bases each). Trimming left V 4 bases short and J 2 bases short, with 21 bases between. The CDR3 consists of 17 residues. The germline V gene has CDR1 SGHAT and CDR2 FQNNGV. DNA for the CDR3: TGTGCCAGCAGCTCCCTTGAGGGGCCTCCGGGTACCTACGAGCAGTACTTC. This encodes CASSSLEGPPGTYEQYF.

This clonotype was observed a few times. The chain employs TRBV19 and TRBJ1-5, with D possibly TRBD1 on 5 matching bases. CDR1 is LNHDA and CDR2 is SQIVND in the germline V gene (reference sequence). The length of the CDR3 is 15 residues. V lost 5 bases, J lost 5 bases, and 16 bases lay in between. The CDR3 DNA reads as TGTGCCAGTAGTCGGGGGTGGGGGGATCATCAGCCCCAGCATTTT. Residues: CASSRGWGDHQPQHF.

V usage is TRBV9 and J usage is TRBJ2-7; 7 positions agree with TRBD2. The junction had 5 bases not matched to a gene; V was cut back by 2 bases and J by 3 bases. Germline V lookup: CDR1 SGDLS, CDR2 YYNGEE. The CDR3 extends over 14 amino acids. The DNA of the CDR3 is TGTGCCAGCAGCGTGGGGGGGGGAGACTACGAGCAGTACTTC. It specifies CASSVGGGDYEQYF. The variable domain in full, with the rest retrieved from reference TRBV9 and TRBJ2-7, is DSGVTQTPKHLITATGQRVTLRCSPRSGDLSVYWYQQSLDQGLQFLIQYYNGEERAKGNILERFSAQQFPDLHSELNLSSLELGDSALYFCASSVGGGDYEQYFGPGTRLTVT.

The gene calls are TRBV29-1 and TRBJ2-1, with unresolved D. The CDR3 extends over 13 amino acids. V was shortened by 3 bases and J by 7 bases, with 13 bases between the two germline ends. CDR1 and CDR2 (germline): SQVTM, ANQGSEA. CDR3 loop: CSVEAVSRNEQFF. CDR3 nucleotide sequence: TGCAGCGTTGAGGCGGTCTCGAGGAATGAGCAGTTCTTC.